These T cell receptor beta chains were read from a single sample in a study of blood T cell repertoires in COVID-19. Clones were read by immunoSEQ multiplex PCR, and TCRdb kept only the in-frame ones, dropping some. The table lists hundreds of thousands of clones, 80% to 90% of them singletons. What was sequenced was PBMCs or T cells enriched from blood (not recorded which). The receptors here all came from a young woman who had recovered from COVID-19. Both conserved end residues are part of each CDR3. D genes are given only for firm matches. Not every row has a clone size; where given, it reads once, few, many or a size class.

cdr3_aa	cdr3_nt	clone_size	d_call	v_call	j_call
CSVGQGARYGYTF	TGCAGCGTTGGACAGGGGGCGAGGTATGGCTACACCTTC	-	TRBD1	TRBV29-1	TRBJ1-2
CASTNPLRSYNEQFF	TGTGCCAGCACCAACCCCCTCCGCTCCTACAATGAGCAGTTCTTC	-	-	TRBV7-9	TRBJ2-1
CASSRGGLETQYF	TGCGCCAGCAGCCGCGGCGGTCTGGAGACCCAGTACTTC	-	-	TRBV4-1	TRBJ2-5
CASSTQPERLYNSPLHF	TGTGCCAGTAGTACCCAACCTGAGCGTCTCTATAATTCACCCCTCCACTTT	-	-	TRBV19	TRBJ1-6
CASSSLASNSPLHF	TGTGCCAGCAGCTCCCTAGCTTCGAATTCACCCCTCCACTTT	-	-	TRBV7-2	TRBJ1-6
CASSVGQAAIGYTF	TGTGCCAGCAGCGTGGGTCAGGCCGCTATAGGCTACACCTTC	few	-	TRBV9	TRBJ1-2
CASSQGSGGEESEQFF	TGCGCCAGCAGTCAAGGGAGCGGGGGGGAGGAGAGTGAGCAGTTCTTC	-	TRBD2	TRBV23-1	TRBJ2-1
CASSWESGANVLTF	TGCGCCAGCTCGTGGGAGTCTGGGGCCAACGTCCTGACTTTC	-	-	TRBV5-1	TRBJ2-6
CARRGGQMNTEAFF	TGTGCCAGGCGGGGGGGACAGATGAACACTGAAGCTTTCTTT	-	TRBD1	TRBV19	TRBJ1-1
CASSQKTGHEKLFF	TGTGCCAGCAGCCAAAAGACAGGGCATGAAAAACTGTTTTTT	-	TRBD1	TRBV3-1/TRBV3-2	TRBJ1-4
CAISDTGKVYGYTF	TGTGCCATCAGTGATACAGGGAAGGTCTATGGCTACACCTTC	-	-	TRBV10-3	TRBJ1-2
CASSFTGAGVTQYF	TGTGCCAGCAGCTTTACAGGGGCCGGGGTGACCCAGTACTTC	-	TRBD1	TRBV7-9	TRBJ2-5
CSVEGGLRRTEAFF	TGCAGCGTTGAAGGTGGACTGAGGAGAACTGAAGCTTTCTTT	-	-	TRBV29-1	TRBJ1-1
CASSRLGEKLFF	TGTGCCAGCAGCCGACTAGGGGAAAAACTGTTTTTT	-	-	TRBV11-2	TRBJ1-4
CASSLAQGYEQYF	TGTGCCAGCAGCTTAGCACAGGGATACGAGCAGTACTTC	few	-	TRBV11-3	TRBJ2-7
CASSGGQGQAFF	TGCGCCAGCAGCGGGGGACAGGGCCAAGCTTTCTTT	-	TRBD1	TRBV5-1	TRBJ1-1
CSATEVGNTIYF	TGCAGCGCCACTGAAGTTGGAAACACCATATATTTT	-	-	TRBV29-1	TRBJ1-3
CSVATGSYGYTF	TGCAGCGTCGCGACAGGGAGCTATGGCTACACCTTC	-	TRBD1	TRBV29-1	TRBJ1-2
CASSPTGQETQYF	TGTGCCAGCAGCCCAACAGGGCAAGAGACCCAGTACTTC	-	-	TRBV9	TRBJ2-5
CASSQVHTGPGNTIYF	TGTGCCAGCAGCCAGGTTCACACAGGGCCCGGAAACACCATATATTTT	once	-	TRBV14	TRBJ1-3
CASSHGTSGGTRTDTQYF	TGTGCCAGTAGTCACGGGACTAGCGGGGGTACAAGAACAGATACGCAGTATTTT	-	TRBD2	TRBV19	TRBJ2-3
CASSYRQGAYGYTF	TGTGCCAGCAGTTACCGACAGGGGGCTTATGGCTACACCTTC	-	TRBD1	TRBV6-5	TRBJ1-2
CAWRSPGAYNSPLHF	TGTGCCTGGAGGAGCCCGGGAGCCTATAATTCACCCCTCCACTTT	few	-	TRBV30	TRBJ1-6
CASSDRGRGYGYTF	TGTGCCAGCAGTGACAGGGGGCGAGGGTATGGCTACACCTTC	many	TRBD1	TRBV2	TRBJ1-2
CASSQEIGTEQFF	TGTGCCAGCAGCCAAGAAATAGGGACAGAGCAGTTCTTC	-	-	TRBV4-2	TRBJ2-1
CASSLAQRGGYTF	TGTGCCAGCAGCTTAGCACAGCGGGGAGGCTACACCTTC	-	-	TRBV11-2	TRBJ1-2
CASTSLAGYGYTF	TGTGCCAGCACTTCCCTGGCGGGGTATGGCTACACCTTC	-	-	TRBV12-3/TRBV12-4	TRBJ1-2
CSVENRGDYGYTF	TGCAGCGTTGAAAACAGGGGCGACTATGGCTACACCTTC	-	TRBD1	TRBV29-1	TRBJ1-2
CASRPGEDSPLHF	TGTGCCAGCAGACCCGGAGAGGATTCACCCCTCCACTTT	-	-	TRBV4-2	TRBJ1-6
CASSPQVEGVDGYTF	TGTGCCAGCAGCCCACAAGTGGAAGGAGTTGATGGCTACACCTTC	-	-	TRBV4-2	TRBJ1-2
CASSYYDYATNEKLFF	TGTGCCAGCAGCTATTACGACTACGCAACTAATGAAAAACTGTTTTTT	once	-	TRBV5-6	TRBJ1-4
CASSPGDRTYNSPLHF	TGTGCCAGCAGCCCTGGGGACAGAACCTATAATTCACCCCTCCACTTT	-	TRBD1	TRBV7-2	TRBJ1-6
CASGTGINEQFF	TGTGCCAGCGGGACAGGGATCAATGAGCAGTTCTTC	-	TRBD1	TRBV12-3/TRBV12-4	TRBJ2-1
CASLPRGSQTLQETQYF	TGCGCCAGTCTCCCCCGCGGGAGTCAGACCCTCCAAGAGACCCAGTACTTC	few	TRBD2	TRBV10-1	TRBJ2-5
CASSTWGQAATNEKLFF	TGTGCCAGTAGTACCTGGGGACAGGCCGCAACTAATGAAAAACTGTTTTTT	-	TRBD1	TRBV19	TRBJ1-4
CASSPRMQPQHF	TGTGCCAGCAGCCCGAGGATGCAGCCCCAGCATTTT	-	-	TRBV9	TRBJ1-5
CASSQVYSNQPQHF	TGTGCCAGCAGTCAGGTGTATAGCAATCAGCCCCAGCATTTT	-	-	TRBV28	TRBJ1-5
CASSSGQAFSTEAFF	TGTGCCAGCAGCTCAGGACAGGCCTTTAGCACTGAAGCTTTCTTT	-	TRBD1	TRBV7-2	TRBJ1-1
CASSLLTGTEAFF	TGCGCCAGCAGCCTACTTACCGGCACTGAAGCTTTCTTT	-	-	TRBV4-1	TRBJ1-1
CASSLGPDDWEQYF	TGTGCCAGCAGCTTAGGTCCAGACGACTGGGAGCAGTACTTC	many	-	TRBV7-2	TRBJ2-7
CASGRRGTNEKLFF	TGTGCCAGCGGAAGACGAGGAACTAATGAAAAACTGTTTTTT	-	-	TRBV6-5	TRBJ1-4
CASSPGTVKDTIYF	TGTGCCAGCAGCCCAGGGACAGTTAAGGACACCATATATTTT	-	TRBD1	TRBV11-2	TRBJ1-3
CASSLAGPAQGQDTQYF	TGTGCCAGCAGCTTGGCCGGGCCGGCCCAGGGTCAAGATACGCAGTATTTT	-	-	TRBV5-6	TRBJ2-3
CASNPGGTGGQDEQFF	TGCGCCAGCAACCCGGGTGGGACAGGGGGCCAGGATGAGCAGTTCTTC	-	TRBD1	TRBV5-1	TRBJ2-1
CASTLGQGNSPLHF	TGTGCCAGCACCCTAGGACAGGGGAATTCACCCCTCCACTTT	-	TRBD1	TRBV5-4	TRBJ1-6
CASQTGGVTEAFF	TGTGCCAGCCAGACAGGGGGCGTAACTGAAGCTTTCTTT	-	TRBD1	TRBV19	TRBJ1-1
CASSQVRSRVGFETQYF	TGTGCCAGCAGCCAAGTGAGAAGCAGGGTGGGGTTTGAGACCCAGTACTTC	-	-	TRBV3-1/TRBV3-2	TRBJ2-5
CASSFLEEENGYTF	TGTGCCAGCAGTTTTTTGGAAGAGGAAAATGGCTACACCTTC	-	-	TRBV28	TRBJ1-2
CASSLRQGVNYGYTF	TGTGCCAGCAGTTTAAGACAGGGGGTTAACTATGGCTACACCTTC	-	TRBD1	TRBV28	TRBJ1-2
CASSWPGLVNEQFF	TGCGCCAGCAGCTGGCCGGGACTGGTCAATGAGCAGTTCTTC	-	-	TRBV5-1	TRBJ2-1
CAWSVEDYSNQPQHF	TGTGCCTGGAGTGTGGAGGACTATAGCAATCAGCCCCAGCATTTT	-	-	TRBV30	TRBJ1-5